This is a list of T cell receptor beta chains from one sample in a study of PD-1 blockade in classical Hodgkin lymphoma. Sequenced by immunoSEQ multiplex PCR; TCRdb stores in-frame clones only, minus some. The sample holds about 42,000 clones, around two thirds seen once. The specimen was peripheral blood mononuclear cells (PBMCs), collected at baseline. The receptors were sampled from a human donor with classical Hodgkin lymphoma. Each CDR3 is given with its conserved first and last residue. Fields, in order: J gene, clone size, CDR3 length, V gene, D gene, CDR3 protein, CDR3 DNA. A D gene is named only where the DNA matches it firmly. The listing skips clone size in some rows; elsewhere it reads once, few, many or a size class.

>TRBJ1-1|.|14|TRBV27|TRBD1
CASGRQGANTEAFF
TGTGCCAGCGGCCGACAGGGGGCAAACACTGAAGCTTTCTTT
>TRBJ2-7|.|11|TRBV29-1|.
CSVVRGNEQYF
TGCAGCGTTGTGCGGGGCAACGAGCAGTACTTC
>TRBJ1-5|.|12|TRBV21-1|.
CASRPPKKPQHF
TGTGCCAGCAGGCCTCCAAAAAAGCCCCAGCATTTT
>TRBJ1-2|.|16|TRBV21-1|.
CASSRKGCRLRYGYTF
TGTGCCAGCAGCAGGAAAGGGTGCAGACTCAGGTATGGCTACACCTTC
>TRBJ2-7|.|16|TRBV28|.
CASSFGRSRRQDEQYF
TGTGCCAGCAGTTTTGGCAGATCGAGGCGGCAAGACGAGCAGTACTTC
>TRBJ2-2|.|16|TRBV7-3|.
CASSLVGTTNTGELFF
TGTGCCAGCAGCTTAGTGGGGACAACGAACACCGGGGAGCTGTTTTTT
>TRBJ2-7|.|13|TRBV18|.
CASSQGDPYEQYF
TGTGCCAGCTCACAGGGGGACCCCTACGAGCAGTACTTC
>TRBJ2-1|.|14|TRBV9|.
CASSVKGPWDEQFF
TGTGCCAGCAGCGTAAAGGGACCTTGGGATGAGCAGTTCTTC
>TRBJ2-2|.|15|TRBV7-3|TRBD1
CASSLLSGGGGELFF
TGTGCCAGCAGCTTACTTTCAGGGGGCGGCGGGGAGCTGTTTTTT
>TRBJ2-5|.|12|TRBV7-7|.
CASSLAGETQYF
TGTGCCAGCAGCTTAGCAGGAGAGACCCAGTACTTC
>TRBJ1-2|.|15|TRBV7-9|.
CASSPPIDRNYGYTF
TGTGCCAGCAGCCCTCCGATAGACAGGAACTATGGCTACACCTTC
>TRBJ1-5|.|15|TRBV4-2|.
CASSQENFSNQPQHF
TGTGCCAGCAGCCAAGAAAATTTTAGCAATCAGCCCCAGCATTTT
>TRBJ2-5|.|15|TRBV2|.
CASSALDWYQETQYF
TGTGCCAGCAGTGCCCTCGACTGGTACCAAGAGACCCAGTACTTC
>TRBJ1-2|few|13|TRBV18|.
CASSPGRLSGYTF
TGTGCCAGCTCACCGGGTCGTCTCAGCGGCTACACCTTC
>TRBJ2-3|.|16|TRBV9|TRBD2
CASSPTAGGWADTQYF
TGTGCCAGCAGCCCTACAGCGGGAGGCTGGGCAGATACGCAGTATTTT
>TRBJ2-3|.|18|TRBV7-3|TRBD2
CASSLSSGRARGTDTQYF
TGTGCCAGCAGCTTATCTAGCGGGCGGGCGCGAGGGACAGATACGCAGTATTTT
>TRBJ2-6|.|16|TRBV19|TRBD1
CASTGDRVRGANVLTF
TGTGCCAGTACCGGGGACAGGGTGCGCGGGGCCAACGTCCTGACTTTC
>TRBJ2-3|.|18|TRBV4-1|.
CASSQAVVLGGATDTQYF
TGCGCCAGCAGCCAAGCCGTAGTTCTAGGGGGGGCCACAGATACGCAGTATTTT
>TRBJ2-1|medium-sized|13|TRBV9|TRBD2
CASSTSGGQGRFF
TGTGCCAGCAGCACTAGCGGGGGGCAGGGTCGGTTCTTC
>TRBJ1-1|.|13|TRBV11-2|TRBD1
CASRRGLNTEAFF
TGTGCCAGCAGGAGGGGGCTGAACACTGAAGCTTTCTTT
>TRBJ2-7|.|16|TRBV14|.
CASSQEDPGHAYEQYF
TGTGCCAGCAGCCAAGAGGACCCGGGACACGCCTACGAGCAGTACTTC
>TRBJ1-5|.|14|TRBV6-5|.
CASSYISGNQPQHF
TGTGCCAGCAGTTACATCTCGGGCAATCAGCCCCAGCATTTT
>TRBJ2-5|.|15|TRBV4-3|.
CASTRWWGSSETQYF
TGCGCCAGCACCCGATGGTGGGGGTCCTCAGAGACCCAGTACTTC
>TRBJ1-2|.|15|TRBV6-5|.
CASSYQGRVNYGYTF
TGTGCCAGCAGTTACCAGGGGCGGGTCAACTATGGCTACACCTTC
>TRBJ2-5|.|12|TRBV7-6|.
CASSTIGGTQYF
TGTGCCAGCAGCACCATAGGGGGGACCCAGTACTTC
>TRBJ2-2|.|18|TRBV19|TRBD1
CASSTTFQQGANTGELFF
TGTGCCAGTAGTACAACGTTCCAACAGGGGGCGAACACCGGGGAGCTGTTTTTT
>TRBJ1-1|.|9|TRBV5-3|.
CAGRTEAFF
TGTGCCGGAAGAACTGAAGCTTTCTTT
>TRBJ1-1|once|14|TRBV5-4|TRBD1
CASSSVRTGDEAFF
TGTGCCAGCAGCTCCGTACGGACAGGGGATGAAGCTTTCTTT